The 20 T cell receptor beta chains below were found in one sample sequenced in a study of CD8 T cells in ankylosing spondylitis. MiXCR, run by TCRdb on the 5' RACE reads, gives a single entry per CDR3 protein. The table lists some 270,000 distinct CDR3 sequences, 15% to 20% of them singletons, with more than 25% in the top ten. The source material was blood, either unsorted or a sorted T cell fraction (not recorded which). These receptors came from a male donor with ankylosing spondylitis or in good health (not recorded which).

This chain connects TRBV6-2 or TRBV6-3 to TRBJ1-5; 8 positions agree with TRBD1. V dropped 5 bases and J dropped 7; count of bases not matched to a gene: 7. From germline, CDR1 is MNHEY and CDR2 SVGEGT. The CDR3 sequence is 14 residues long. The CDR3 region is CASSRTGMDQPQHF. The DNA of the CDR3 is TGTGCCAGCAGTCGGACAGGGATGGACCAGCCCCAGCATTTT.

This clonotype showed up just a few times. V usage is TRBV6-5 and J usage is TRBJ2-3; 7 bases align to TRBD2. The CDR3 spans 17 residues. Trimming at V came to 0 bases and at J to 2 bases, leaving 8 bases not matched to a gene. CDR1 and CDR2 from the germline V gene are MNHEY and SVGAGI. This CDR3 is CASSYSALATYTDTQYF. The CDR3 coding sequence is TGTGCCAGCAGTTACTCCGCACTAGCGACGTACACAGATACGCAGTATTTT.

The chain couples TRBV5-1 to TRBJ2-1, with TRBD2 as a possible D gene (6 bases). This CDR3 is built from 12 residues. Germline V gene sequence: CDR1 SGHRS, CDR2 YFSETQ. V gave up 5 bases and J gave up 7 bases, with 10 bases separating them. The CDR3 bases are TGCGCCAGCAGTCCGGAGGGGAATGAGCAGTTCTTC. It specifies CASSPEGNEQFF. Together with reference TRBV5-1 and TRBJ2-1, the CDR3 gives the full variable domain: KAGVTQTPRYLIKTRGQQVTLSCSPISGHRSVSWYQQTPGQGLQFLFEYFSETQRNKGNFPGRFSGRQFSNSRSEMNVSTLELGDSALYLCASSPEGNEQFFGPGTRLTVL.

This clonotype has more than one count but fewer than ten. The chain uses TRBV5-6 and TRBJ2-1; 11 bases map to TRBD2. Germline assignment: CDR1 SGHDT and CDR2 YYEEEE. Trimming at V came to 3 bases and at J to 6 bases, leaving 8 bases not matched to a gene. The CDR3 runs 16 residues. The CDR3 DNA reads TGTGCCAGCAGCTCGTTAGCGGGAGGGCCTGTCAATGAGCAGTTCTTC. This codes for CASSSLAGGPVNEQFF.

This CDR3 is CASSGASSYEQYF. As DNA, the CDR3 is TGTGCCAGCAGCGGGGCGAGCTCCTACGAGCAGTACTTC. This chain uses TRBV11-2 with TRBJ2-7; a weak D match, TRBD1 (5 bases). This CDR3 comprises 13 residues. Germline values: CDR1 SGHAT, CDR2 FQNNGV. Trimming left V 5 bases short and J 0 bases short, with 8 bases between.

V gene TRBV14 combines with J gene TRBJ2-3, with TRBD2 identical over 7 bases. The V and J ends lost 0 bases and 2 bases, in that order; junction bases with no gene match: 5. CDR1 is SGHDN, CDR2 FVKESK, per germline. CDR3 size: 16 residues. This CDR3 is CASSQDLSGTTDTQYF. The CDR3 bases are TGTGCCAGCAGCCAAGATCTAAGCGGGACCACAGATACGCAGTATTTT.

The gene calls are TRBV18 and TRBJ2-7, with D perhaps TRBD1 (6 bases). CDR1 KGHSH and CDR2 LQKENI come from the germline V gene. The CDR3 consists of 14 residues. The ends were cut back, 6 bases at V and 0 bases at J, with 12 bases in the middle. The CDR3 is CASSMTGDSYEQYF. The CDR3 bases are TGTGCCAGCTCCATGACAGGCGACTCCTACGAGCAGTACTTC.

This chain uses TRBV14 with TRBJ2-1; TRBD2 agrees at 13 bases. The germline CDR1 and CDR2 sequences are SGHDN and FVKESK. The CDR3 is made up of 16 amino acids. V was clipped by 4 bases and J by 8 bases; unmatched bases: 8. CDR3 in amino acids: CASSPPTSGGQDEQFF. The CDR3 bases are TGTGCCAGCAGCCCACCGACTAGCGGGGGGCAGGATGAGCAGTTCTTC.

This clonotype has more than one count but fewer than ten. This sequence joins TRBV29-1 and TRBJ2-2, with TRBD1 as a possible D gene (6 bases). The V and J ends lost 5 bases and 5 bases respectively, with 9 bases between them. The CDR3 has 12 amino acids. CDR1 is SQVTM, CDR2 ANQGSEA, per germline. The CDR3 region is CSVSGETGELFF. The CDR3 bases are TGCAGCGTTTCAGGGGAGACCGGGGAGCTGTTTTTT.

This clonotype was counted between two and nine times. This chain connects TRBV11-2 to TRBJ2-6, with D perhaps TRBD1 (6 bases). The CDR3 has 21 amino acids. With 1 base removed from V and 3 bases from J, the gap between germline ends came to 25 bases. Germline CDR1 and CDR2: SGHAT and FQNNGV. The CDR3 DNA is TGTGCCAGCAGCTTAGTGGGCACGACAGGCCTATATGTGTTTGGGGCCAACGTCCTGACTTTC. This encodes CASSLVGTTGLYVFGANVLTF.

The chain recombines TRBV27 with TRBJ2-3, with D unresolved. The V end lost 6 bases, the J end lost 2 bases, and 9 bases lay between the germline ends. CDR3 length equals 13 residues. The germline V gene encodes CDR1 MNHEY and CDR2 SMNVEV (reference sequence). The CDR3 is CASRDRSTDTQYF. DNA of the CDR3: TGTGCCAGCAGAGACCGATCCACAGATACGCAGTATTTT.

The CDR3 bases are TGTGCCACCTCAGGAAGCGAGCTAGCCAAAAACATTCAGTACTTC. This sequence encodes CATSGSELAKNIQYF. The genes are TRBV10-3 and TRBJ2-4; the D is unclear. CDR3 length: 15 residues. Trimming left V 10 bases short and J 0 bases short, with 16 bases between. Germline CDR1 ENHRY, CDR2 SYGVKD.

This clonotype was observed at least ten times. The J gene is TRBJ2-3, the V gene TRBV28; 8 bases map to TRBD2. After removal of 5 bases from V and 2 bases from J, the junction contained 6 bases not matched to a gene. Germline assignment: CDR1 MDHEN and CDR2 SYDVKM. This CDR3 contains 15 residues. CDR3 residues: CASSPGLATTDTQYF. The CDR3 DNA follows: TGTGCCAGCAGTCCCGGACTAGCAACCACAGATACGCAGTATTTT.

This clonotype turned up a few times. This chain joins TRBV6-1 and TRBJ1-5, with D unresolved. V shed 2 bases and J shed 1 base, with 9 bases lying between them. The CDR3 is 15 amino acids. Germline CDR1 reads MNHNS; CDR2 reads SASEGT. The CDR3: CASSEKRSSNQPQHF. CDR3 coding DNA: TGTGCCAGCAGTGAAAAGAGGTCGAGCAATCAGCCCCAGCATTTT.

This clonotype was seen at least ten times. The chain joins TRBV7-2 to TRBJ2-3; 7 bases fit TRBD2. V was pared by 1 base and J by 4 bases, with 5 bases of the junction left unmatched. From germline, CDR1 is SGHTA and CDR2 FQGNSA. The length of the CDR3 is 15 residues. The CDR3 sequence is CASSLVGGSPDTQYF. CDR3 sequence (DNA): TGTGCCAGCAGCTTAGTGGGCGGGAGCCCAGATACGCAGTATTTT.

V usage is TRBV27 and J usage is TRBJ2-2; TRBD2 matches 11 bases. This CDR3 has 21 residues. The ends lost 7 bases at V and 1 base at J; junction bases unmatched: 20. The germline CDR1 and CDR2 sequences are MNHEY and SMNVEV (reference sequence). As DNA, the CDR3 is TGTGCCAGCACCCCTCAGGGACAGGGTTTCCTAGCGGGAGGGAACACCGGGGAGCTGTTTTTT. Translation gives CASTPQGQGFLAGGNTGELFF.

As DNA, the CDR3 is TGTGCCAGCAGCTTGCAAATCCGACAGAGCACAGATACGCAGTATTTT. This gives the protein CASSLQIRQSTDTQYF. The chain employs TRBV7-9 and TRBJ2-3, with D possibly being TRBD1 (5 bases). V was trimmed by 3 bases and J by 0 bases, leaving 13 bases between them. This CDR3 has 16 amino acids. In germline, CDR1 is SEHNR, CDR2 FQNEAQ (reference sequence).

This clonotype was detected many times. This chain joins TRBV12-3 or TRBV12-4 and TRBJ1-4; D unclear. V was pared by 6 bases and J by 3 bases, with 14 bases between. The CDR3 runs 15 residues. The CDR3 nucleotides are TGTGCCAGCAGGCCAGCGGTCGGGGCTAATGAAAAACTGTTTTTT. Amino acid sequence: CASRPAVGANEKLFF.

This clonotype was seen more than once but under ten times. This chain joins TRBV4-2 and TRBJ1-1; 9 nucleotides line up with TRBD1. V lost 3 bases and J lost 1; bases outside the gene matches: 3. CDR1 is LGHNA, CDR2 YNFKEQ, per germline. The CDR3 sequence is 15 residues long. The CDR3: CASSQGDRENTEAFF. CDR3 sequence (DNA): TGTGCCAGCAGCCAGGGGGACAGGGAGAACACTGAAGCTTTCTTT.

This clonotype was seen a few times. This CDR3 is CSVGATTNYGYTF. CDR3 nucleotide sequence: TGCAGCGTTGGGGCGACAACTAACTATGGCTACACCTTC. This chain uses TRBV29-1 with TRBJ1-2, with D unclear. V was clipped by 4 bases and J by 0 bases, with 9 bases between them. The CDR3 has 13 amino acids. Germline CDR1 is SQVTM and CDR2 is ANQGSEA.